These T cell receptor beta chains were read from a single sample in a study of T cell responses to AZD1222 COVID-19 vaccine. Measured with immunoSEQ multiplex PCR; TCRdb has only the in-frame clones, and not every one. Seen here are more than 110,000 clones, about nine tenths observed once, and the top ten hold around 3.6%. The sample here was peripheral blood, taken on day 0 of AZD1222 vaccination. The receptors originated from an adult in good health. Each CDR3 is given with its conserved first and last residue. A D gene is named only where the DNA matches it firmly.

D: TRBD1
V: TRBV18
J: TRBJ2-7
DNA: TGTGCCAGCTCAGGCCGGGGACAGGGGGAGCAGTACTTC
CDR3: CASSGRGQGEQYF

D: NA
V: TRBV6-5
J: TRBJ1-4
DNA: TGTGCCAGCAGCGAGACGGGACGGCATGAAAAACTGTTTTTT
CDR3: CASSETGRHEKLFF

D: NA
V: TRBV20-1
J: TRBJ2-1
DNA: TGCAGTGCTAGTCCCCTCGGACTTGCCTACAATGAGCAGTTCTTC
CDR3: CSASPLGLAYNEQFF

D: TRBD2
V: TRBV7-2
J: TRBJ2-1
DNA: TGTGCCAGCAGCTCCCAGGGGAGCGGGAGTTTAGATGAGCAGTTCTTC
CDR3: CASSSQGSGSLDEQFF

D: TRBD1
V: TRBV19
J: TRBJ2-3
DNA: TGTGCCAGTAGTATATTGGTTTTGGGGACAGGACTCACAGATACGCAGTATTTT
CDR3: CASSILVLGTGLTDTQYF

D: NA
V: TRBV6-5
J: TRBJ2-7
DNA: TGTGCCAGCACCCCGAAGTGGGGAAACTCCTACGAGCAGTACTTC
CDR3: CASTPKWGNSYEQYF

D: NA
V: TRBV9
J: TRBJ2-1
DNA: TGTGCCAGCAGCGTAGATGGGACCAACAATGAGCAGTTCTTC
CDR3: CASSVDGTNNEQFF

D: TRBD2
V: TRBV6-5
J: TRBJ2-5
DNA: TGTGCCAGCAGCTACTGGACACGGGGAGGGGAAGAGACCCAGTACTTC
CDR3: CASSYWTRGGEETQYF

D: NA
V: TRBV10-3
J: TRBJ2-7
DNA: TGTGCCACTAGAGGACTAGGGGGGACCTCCTACGAGCAGTACTTC
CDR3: CATRGLGGTSYEQYF

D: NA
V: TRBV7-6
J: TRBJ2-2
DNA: TGTGCCAGCATGCGTGGGGCAGGGGACACCGGGGAGCTGTTTTTT
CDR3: CASMRGAGDTGELFF

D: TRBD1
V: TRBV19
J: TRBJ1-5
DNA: TGTGCCAGTAGTGACAGGGGCCTGCAGCGCCAGCATTTT
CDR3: CASSDRGLQRQHF

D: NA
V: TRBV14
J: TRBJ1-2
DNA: TGTGCCAGCAGCCCCCCTGCAGATCTTGACGGCTACACCTTC
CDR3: CASSPPADLDGYTF